Listed here are 28 T cell receptor beta chains from one sample, sequenced in a study of shared clonotypes between healthy human individuals. Sequencing was performed with immunoSEQ multiplex PCR; in TCRdb, only in-frame clones are kept and a portion is missing. The data contain millions of clones, more than 80% of them singletons. The material sequenced was naive CD4+ T cells sorted from blood. Subset described: CD45RA+ positively selected. These receptors were collected from a young man in good health.

V usage is TRBV10-1 and J usage is TRBJ2-5; a weak D match, TRBD1 (5 bases). The ends were cut back, 0 bases at V and 2 bases at J, with 10 bases in the middle. Germline values: CDR1 WNHNN, CDR2 SYGVQD (reference sequence). This CDR3 comprises 15 residues. The chain's CDR3 is CASSESNAGQETQYF. The DNA for the CDR3 is TGCGCCAGCAGTGAGTCGAATGCAGGGCAAGAGACCCAGTACTTC.

This clone was counted a single time. This chain links TRBV5-1 with TRBJ2-7, with D possibly TRBD2 on 6 matching bases. The CDR3 is 14 amino acids. Trimming cost V 1 base and J 3 bases, with 11 bases left between them. Germline V gene lookup returns CDR1 SGHRS and CDR2 YFSETQ. CDR3 residues: CASSLTSNVYEQYF. DNA of the CDR3: TGCGCCAGCAGCTTGACTAGCAATGTCTACGAGCAGTACTTC.

The V call is TRBV18, the J call TRBJ2-5, with 14 bases aligning to TRBD2. J lost 4 bases, V lost 4 bases, and 8 bases had no gene match. CDR1 KGHSH and CDR2 LQKENI come from the germline V gene. CDR3 length equals 17 residues. As DNA, the CDR3 is TGTGCCAGCTCACTTGGACTAGCGGGAGGACGGCGAGAGACCCAGTACTTC. Translating it yields CASSLGLAGGRRETQYF.

The CDR3 protein is CSVDMWERGEQYF. The CDR3 DNA is TGCAGCGTTGATATGTGGGAACGAGGAGAGCAGTACTTC. The chain combines TRBV29-1 with TRBJ2-7; D is uncertain. This CDR3 comprises 13 residues. Germline CDR1 reads SQVTM; CDR2 reads ANQGSEA. V shed 3 bases and J shed 7 bases, with 16 bases lying between them.

This chain joins TRBV7-9 and TRBJ1-2, with TRBD1 as a possible D gene (6 bases). There are 14 residues in the CDR3. The germline V gene has CDR1 SEHNR and CDR2 FQNEAQ (reference sequence). V was cut by 1 base and J by 4 bases, with 10 bases left in between. This CDR3 is CASSLDTRGYGYTF. CDR3 DNA: TGTGCCAGCAGCTTAGATACCAGGGGCTATGGCTACACCTTC.

This chain connects TRBV5-8 to TRBJ2-7; TRBD1 is a possible D gene (6 bases). The CDR3 spans 12 residues. The V gene lost 2 bases and the J gene lost 6 bases, with 9 bases spanning the gap. Germline V gives CDR1 SGHTS, CDR2 YDEGEE. The CDR3 loop reads CASSFRGGEQYF. In DNA, the CDR3 is TGTGCCAGCAGCTTCAGGGGCGGCGAGCAGTACTTC.

Details on this clone: The same CDR3 is also encoded by other DNA sequences in this sample. V gene TRBV6-5 combines with J gene TRBJ2-3, with D perhaps TRBD2 (5 bases). The V gene's germline CDR1 is MNHEY and CDR2 SVGAGI. Trimming left V 2 bases short and J 0 bases short, with 9 bases between. CDR3 length: 15 residues. In DNA, the CDR3 is TGTGCCAGCAGTTACGGACTCCCTAGCACAGATACGCAGTATTTT. Protein product: CASSYGLPSTDTQYF.

The chain joins TRBV7-9 to TRBJ1-2, with 8 bases aligning to TRBD1. The CDR3 runs 15 residues. After removal of 3 bases from V and 4 bases from J, the junction contained 7 bases not matched to a gene. Germline assignment: CDR1 SEHNR and CDR2 FQNEAQ (reference sequence). The CDR3 reads CASSLSRQGIYGYTF. The CDR3 DNA reads TGTGCCAGCAGCTTGAGTCGACAGGGGATCTATGGCTACACCTTC. The whole variable domain, filled in from reference TRBV7-9 and TRBJ1-2, reads DTGVSQNPRHKITKRGQNVTFRCDPISEHNRLYWYRQTLGQGPEFLTYFQNEAQLEKSRLLSDRFSAERPKGSFSTLEIQRTEQGDSAMYLCASSLSRQGIYGYTFGSGTRLTVV.

This clone was detected once. This rearrangement joins TRBV5-1 to TRBJ1-1, with 7 bases aligning to TRBD1. The CDR3 length is 12 residues. Germline CDR1 SGHRS, CDR2 YFSETQ. With V trimmed by 4 bases and J by 5 bases, 2 bases remained unmatched. CDR3 loop: CASSNRGTEAFF. The CDR3 DNA follows: TGCGCCAGCAGCAACAGGGGAACTGAAGCTTTCTTT.

This rearrangement joins TRBV2 to TRBJ2-1; 9 positions match TRBD2. The CDR3 has 14 amino acids. The germline V gene has CDR1 SNHLY and CDR2 FYNNEI. CDR3: CALGPEGLASEQFF. The CDR3 DNA reads as TGTGCTTTGGGACCGGAGGGACTAGCATCTGAGCAGTTCTTC.

CDR3 loop: CASSFGAYSNQPQHF. In nucleotides, the CDR3 is TGTGCCAGCAGCTTCGGAGCTTATAGCAATCAGCCCCAGCATTTT. The chain combines TRBV5-5 with TRBJ1-5; D unresolved. Germline lookup yields CDR1 SGHKS and CDR2 YYEKEE (reference sequence). This CDR3 comprises 15 residues. V lost 2 bases, J lost 0 bases, and 9 bases lay in between.

The rearrangement uses TRBV2 and TRBJ2-7; 9 bases align to TRBD2. The trim removed 2 bases at V and 2 bases at J, leaving 7 bases unmatched. The germline V gene encodes CDR1 SNHLY and CDR2 FYNNEI. CDR3 length: 16 amino acids. This CDR3 is CASSERRASGAYEQYF. The CDR3 DNA reads as TGTGCCAGCAGTGAAAGGAGGGCTAGCGGGGCCTACGAGCAGTACTTC. The full variable domain, completed using reference TRBV2 and TRBJ2-7, is EPEVTQTPSHQVTQMGQEVILRCVPISNHLYFYWYRQILGQKVEFLVSFYNNEISEKSEIFDDQFSVERPDGSNFTLKIRSTKLEDSAMYFCASSERRASGAYEQYFGPGTRLTVT.

The chain uses TRBV5-1 and TRBJ1-1; 7 nucleotides align to TRBD1. CDR1 is SGHRS and CDR2 is YFSETQ in the germline V gene. The CDR3 is 14 amino acids. With 5 bases clipped from V and 6 bases from J, the junction kept 10 bases outside the gene matches. CDR3 DNA: TGCGCCAGCAGATCAGGGGGTATGATCCCTGAAGCTTTCTTT. Translating it yields CASRSGGMIPEAFF.

The V and J genes are TRBV19 and TRBJ2-2, with TRBD2 matching over 8 bases. In germline, CDR1 is LNHDA, CDR2 SQIVND (reference sequence). V shed 8 bases, J shed 5 bases, and the junction held 7 bases outside the gene matches. The CDR3 runs to 14 residues. The CDR3 coding sequence is TGTGCCAGTCAGTCGGGAGGGTCAACCGGGGAGCTGTTTTTT. This sequence encodes CASQSGGSTGELFF.

The genes are TRBV2 and TRBJ2-5; D is possibly TRBD1 (5 bases). V was shortened by 7 bases and J by 3 bases, with 12 bases between the two germline ends. This CDR3 spans 13 amino acids. Germline V gene data show CDR1 as SNHLY and CDR2 as FYNNEI. CDR3 bases: TGTGCCAGCATTGCCGACAGAGAAGAGACCCAGTACTTC. This gives the protein CASIADREETQYF.

The gene calls are TRBV10-1 and TRBJ1-1; D possibly corresponds to TRBD1 (5 bases). The CDR3 is 14 residues long. The V end lost 6 bases, the J end lost 1 base, and 12 bases lay between the germline ends. Germline lookup yields CDR1 WNHNN and CDR2 SYGVQD (reference sequence). CDR3 in DNA: TGCGCCAGCAGCCCGGGGACGAAGAACACTGAAGCTTTCTTT. This encodes CASSPGTKNTEAFF.

The V and J genes are TRBV5-1 and TRBJ2-2, with 7 bases lining up with TRBD1. CDR3 length equals 15 residues. CDR1 and CDR2 from the germline V gene are SGHRS and YFSETQ. Trimming removed 2 bases from V and 7 bases from J; junction bases left unmatched: 8. The CDR3 nucleotides read TGCGCCAGCAGCTTACGTACAGGGGCCGGCGGGGAGCTGTTTTTT. This translates into CASSLRTGAGGELFF.

V is TRBV10-3 and J is TRBJ2-2, with TRBD2 matching 8 bases. Germline V gene data show CDR1 as ENHRY and CDR2 as SYGVKD. The CDR3 has 17 residues. V gave up 6 bases and J gave up 1 base; unmatched junction bases: 10. In DNA, the CDR3 is TGTGCCATCAGCGTTCAAGGACTAGCAGTGAACACCGGGGAGCTGTTTTTT. This sequence encodes CAISVQGLAVNTGELFF.

The chain links TRBV18 to TRBJ1-5; D is undetermined. The V and J ends lost 2 bases and 5 bases respectively, with 16 bases between them. The CDR3 sequence is 16 residues long. Germline V CDR1 and CDR2: KGHSH, LQKENI. The CDR3 is CASSPRAEMGHQPQHF. The CDR3 DNA sequence: TGTGCCAGCTCACCAAGGGCAGAAATGGGCCATCAGCCCCAGCATTTT.

For the CDR3, the DNA is TGCGCCAGCACGTCGTTCCCGGGGAATGAGCAGTTCTTC. Amino acid sequence: CASTSFPGNEQFF. This chain connects TRBV5-1 to TRBJ2-1; D is perhaps TRBD2 (5 bases). The V gene's germline CDR1 is SGHRS and CDR2 YFSETQ. This CDR3 has 13 residues. V gave up 6 bases and J gave up 7 bases, with 14 bases separating them.

CDR3 sequence: CASSGKQGNYGYTF. The CDR3 DNA follows: TGTGCCAGCAGTGGAAAGCAGGGGAACTATGGCTACACCTTC. V gene TRBV2 combines with J gene TRBJ1-2; D perhaps matches TRBD1 (6 bases). Germline V gives CDR1 SNHLY, CDR2 FYNNEI. The V end was cut by 4 bases, the J end by 2 bases, with 11 bases between. This CDR3 is built from 14 residues.

In DNA form, the CDR3 reads TGTGCCAGCAGCCCTCACCTACAGGGGAATCAGCCCCAGCATTTT. This encodes CASSPHLQGNQPQHF. J is TRBJ1-5 and V is TRBV7-2; 7 bases match TRBD1. Trimming removed 5 bases from V and 4 bases from J; junction bases left unmatched: 8. The CDR3 is 15 amino acids. Germline values: CDR1 SGHTA, CDR2 FQGNSA.

This sequence joins TRBV25-1 and TRBJ1-3, with 7 bases aligning to TRBD1. The CDR3 contains 17 residues. Unmatched junction bases numbered 10, after V lost 5 bases and J lost 0 bases. Per germline, CDR1 MGHDK and CDR2 SYGVNS. The CDR3 DNA reads as TGTGCCAGCAGTAGTACGGACAGGAAAGTCTCTGGAAACACCATATATTTT. This translates into CASSSTDRKVSGNTIYF.

This chain uses TRBV19 with TRBJ1-5; D is perhaps TRBD1 (6 bases). The CDR3 covers 14 residues. Germline values: CDR1 LNHDA, CDR2 SQIVND (reference sequence). With 5 bases removed from V and 4 bases from J, the gap between germline ends came to 12 bases. CDR3 loop: CASSLIQGNQPQHF. The CDR3 DNA follows: TGTGCCAGTAGTCTTATACAGGGAAATCAGCCCCAGCATTTT. Based on the CDR3 plus reference TRBV19 and TRBJ1-5, the full variable domain is DGGITQSPKYLFRKEGQNVTLSCEQNLNHDAMYWYRQDPGQGLRLIYYSQIVNDFQKGDIAEGYSVSREKKESFPLTVTSAQKNPTAFYLCASSLIQGNQPQHFGDGTRLSIL.

V gene TRBV6-1 combines with J gene TRBJ2-2, with D uncertain. This CDR3 contains 13 residues. Germline V gene data show CDR1 as MNHNS and CDR2 as SASEGT. Trimming removed 7 bases at V and 4 bases at J, with 10 bases between. CDR3 coding DNA: TGTGCCAGCACCGACACGGGCACCGGGGAGCTGTTTTTT. It is translated as CASTDTGTGELFF.

The V and J genes are TRBV2 and TRBJ2-7; tentatively, D is TRBD1 (6 bases). CDR3 length: 16 residues. Germline CDR1 is SNHLY and CDR2 is FYNNEI. With 2 bases removed from V and 0 bases from J, the gap between germline ends came to 14 bases. The CDR3 region is CASSEIWLQGSYEQYF. In DNA, the CDR3 is TGTGCCAGCAGTGAAATATGGTTACAGGGCTCCTACGAGCAGTACTTC.

The chain couples TRBV28 to TRBJ1-5; 10 bases are a match to TRBD1. V lost 6 bases and J lost 9; bases outside the gene matches: 11. CDR1 is MDHEN and CDR2 is SYDVKM in the germline V gene. The CDR3 is 15 residues long. The CDR3 reads CASRSGTGDWPPQHF. The CDR3 nucleotides are TGTGCCAGCAGGAGCGGGACAGGGGACTGGCCGCCCCAGCATTTT.

The chain carries TRBV30 and TRBJ2-6; a possible D gene is TRBD1 (5 bases). Trimming stripped 1 base from V and 0 bases from J, with 7 bases between. CDR3 length: 15 amino acids. Germline V gene lookup returns CDR1 GTSNPN and CDR2 SVGIG (reference sequence). The CDR3 DNA follows: TGTGCCTGGAGTGGTGACAGCTCTGGGGCCAACGTCCTGACTTTC. The encoded protein is CAWSGDSSGANVLTF.